This T cell receptor (beta chain) was captured by sequencing in a study of blood T cell repertoires in COVID-19. On the study more broadly: Some COVID-19 samples were acute and others convalescent; all came from the United States, Italy and Spain. PBMCs, B-cell-depleted T cells, or T cells provided the cDNA or gDNA that made up the material.

J lost 2 bases, V lost 6 bases, and 11 bases had no gene match. CDR1 is SGHDT, CDR2 YYEEEE, per germline. This CDR3 contains 16 residues. Per the original data handling: Estimates of nucleated cell counts were drawn from the amplification of reference gene primers. Data came from immunoSEQ multiplex PCR; TCRdb stores just in-frame clones and leaves some out. D and trimming were read from the DNA, whereas the V and J calls and clone size are those reported in that table. The table shows more than 110,000 clones, with about four fifths occurring only once. Specimen: peripheral blood. This sequence joins TRBV5-6 and TRBJ2-3, with 8 bases identical to TRBD2. The TCR was taken from a woman aged 55 to 70 with acute or convalescent COVID-19. Here the CDR3 reads CASNSFLRGVTDTQYF. CDR3 bases: TGTGCCAGCAACTCATTCTTGCGGGGGGTCACAGATACGCAGTATTTT.